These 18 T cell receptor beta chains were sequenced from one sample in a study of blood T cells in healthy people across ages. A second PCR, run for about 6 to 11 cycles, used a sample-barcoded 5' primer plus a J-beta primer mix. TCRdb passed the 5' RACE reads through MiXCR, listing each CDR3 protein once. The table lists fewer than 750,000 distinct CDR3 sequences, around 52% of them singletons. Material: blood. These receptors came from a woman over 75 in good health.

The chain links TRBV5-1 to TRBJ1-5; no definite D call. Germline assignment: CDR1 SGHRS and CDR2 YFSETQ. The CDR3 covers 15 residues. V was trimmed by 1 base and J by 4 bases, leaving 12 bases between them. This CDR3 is CASSLNGVKNQPQHF. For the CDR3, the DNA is TGCGCCAGCAGCTTGAACGGGGTCAAGAATCAGCCCCAGCATTTT. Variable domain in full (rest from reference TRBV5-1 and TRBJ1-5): KAGVTQTPRYLIKTRGQQVTLSCSPISGHRSVSWYQQTPGQGLQFLFEYFSETQRNKGNFPGRFSGRQFSNSRSEMNVSTLELGDSALYLCASSLNGVKNQPQHFGDGTRLSIL.

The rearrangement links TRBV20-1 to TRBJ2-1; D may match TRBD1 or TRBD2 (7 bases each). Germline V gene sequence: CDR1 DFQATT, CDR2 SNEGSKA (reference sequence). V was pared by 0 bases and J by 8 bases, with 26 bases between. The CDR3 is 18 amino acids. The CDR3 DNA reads TGCAGTGCTAGAGATTGGGGAGGGGGCCCGGGAGCAGGCGATGAGCAGTTCTTC. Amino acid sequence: CSARDWGGGPGAGDEQFF.

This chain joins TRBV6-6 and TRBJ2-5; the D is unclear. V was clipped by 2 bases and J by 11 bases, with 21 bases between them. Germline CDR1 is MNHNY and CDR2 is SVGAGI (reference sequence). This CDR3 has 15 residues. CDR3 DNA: TGTGCCAGCAGTTACCGACGAGAATTTACGATGCAGCAGTACTTC. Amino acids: CASSYRREFTMQQYF.

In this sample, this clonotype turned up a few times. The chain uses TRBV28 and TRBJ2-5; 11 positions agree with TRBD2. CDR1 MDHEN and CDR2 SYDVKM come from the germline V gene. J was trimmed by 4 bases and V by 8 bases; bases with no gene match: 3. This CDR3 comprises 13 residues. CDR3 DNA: TGTGCCAGCGGGGGGACTAGCGGAGAGACCCAGTACTTC. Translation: CASGGTSGETQYF.

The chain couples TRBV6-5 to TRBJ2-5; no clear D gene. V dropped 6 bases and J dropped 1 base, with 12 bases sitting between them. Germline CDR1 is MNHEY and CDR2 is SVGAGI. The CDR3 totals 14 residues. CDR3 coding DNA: TGTGCCAGCAGCCCAAGCGCCATCCAAGAGACCCAGTACTTC. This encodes CASSPSAIQETQYF.

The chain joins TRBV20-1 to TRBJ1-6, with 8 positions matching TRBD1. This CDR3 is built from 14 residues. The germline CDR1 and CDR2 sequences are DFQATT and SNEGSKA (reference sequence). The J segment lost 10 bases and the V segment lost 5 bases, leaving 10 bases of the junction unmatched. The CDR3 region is CSAPSADRVSPLHF. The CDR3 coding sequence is TGCAGTGCTCCCTCCGCGGACAGGGTATCACCCCTCCACTTT.

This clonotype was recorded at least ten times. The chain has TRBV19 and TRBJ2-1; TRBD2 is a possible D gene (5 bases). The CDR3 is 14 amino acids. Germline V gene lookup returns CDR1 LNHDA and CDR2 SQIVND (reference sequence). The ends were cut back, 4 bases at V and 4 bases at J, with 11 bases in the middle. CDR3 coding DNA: TGTGCCAGTAGTAAAGGGAGAGGGTACAATGAGCAGTTCTTC. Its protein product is CASSKGRGYNEQFF.

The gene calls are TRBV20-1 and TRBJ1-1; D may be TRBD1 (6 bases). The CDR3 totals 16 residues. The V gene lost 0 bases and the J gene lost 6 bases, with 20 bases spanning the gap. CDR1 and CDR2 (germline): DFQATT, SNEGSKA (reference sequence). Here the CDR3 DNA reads TGCAGTGCTAGAGATCCCAAGGGGGGCGGAATGGCTGAAGCTTTCTTT. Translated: CSARDPKGGGMAEAFF.

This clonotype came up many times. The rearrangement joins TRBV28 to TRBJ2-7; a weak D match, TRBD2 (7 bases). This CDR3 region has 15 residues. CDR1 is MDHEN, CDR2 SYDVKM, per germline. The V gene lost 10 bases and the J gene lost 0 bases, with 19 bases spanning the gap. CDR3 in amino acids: CATTRRGGSSYEQYF. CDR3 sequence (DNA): TGTGCCACCACGAGAAGGGGGGGTTCCTCCTACGAGCAGTACTTC.

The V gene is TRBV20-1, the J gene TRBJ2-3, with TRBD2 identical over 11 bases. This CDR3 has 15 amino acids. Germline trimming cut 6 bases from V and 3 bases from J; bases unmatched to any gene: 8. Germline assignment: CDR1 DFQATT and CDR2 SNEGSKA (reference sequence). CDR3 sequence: CSAVPGLAETDTQYF. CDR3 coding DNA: TGCAGTGCGGTACCGGGACTAGCGGAGACAGATACGCAGTATTTT.

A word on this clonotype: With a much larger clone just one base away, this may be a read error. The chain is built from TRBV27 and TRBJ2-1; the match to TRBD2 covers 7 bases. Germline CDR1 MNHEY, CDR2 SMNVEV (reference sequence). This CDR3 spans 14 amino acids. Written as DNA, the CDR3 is TGTGCCAGCAGTTTTCTAGCGGTATACAATGAGCGGTTCTTC. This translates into CASSFLAVYNERFF.

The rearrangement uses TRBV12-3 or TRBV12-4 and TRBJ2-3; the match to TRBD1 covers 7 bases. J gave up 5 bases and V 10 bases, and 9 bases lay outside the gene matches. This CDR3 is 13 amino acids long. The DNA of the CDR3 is TGTGCCACCTTAACAGGGGTTGAAGATACGCAGTATTTT. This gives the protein CATLTGVEDTQYF.

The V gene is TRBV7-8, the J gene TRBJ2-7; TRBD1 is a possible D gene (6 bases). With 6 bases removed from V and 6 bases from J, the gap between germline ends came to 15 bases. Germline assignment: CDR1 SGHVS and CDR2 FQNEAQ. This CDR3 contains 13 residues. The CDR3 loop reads CASRRDMDSEQYF. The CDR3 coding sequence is TGTGCCAGCAGGAGGGACATGGACTCCGAGCAGTACTTC.

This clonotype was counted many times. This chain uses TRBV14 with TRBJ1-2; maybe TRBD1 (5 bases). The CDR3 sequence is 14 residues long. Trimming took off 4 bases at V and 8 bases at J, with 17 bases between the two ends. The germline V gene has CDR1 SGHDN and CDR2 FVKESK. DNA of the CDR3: TGTGCCAGCAGCCCCCTGAACGGGGGATGGGGCTACACCTTC. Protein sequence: CASSPLNGGWGYTF. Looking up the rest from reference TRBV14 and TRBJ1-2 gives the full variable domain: EAGVTQFPSHSVIEKGQTVTLRCDPISGHDNLYWYRRVMGKEIKFLLHFVKESKQDESGMPNNRFLAERTGGTYSTLKVQPAELEDSGVYFCASSPLNGGWGYTFGSGTRLTVV.

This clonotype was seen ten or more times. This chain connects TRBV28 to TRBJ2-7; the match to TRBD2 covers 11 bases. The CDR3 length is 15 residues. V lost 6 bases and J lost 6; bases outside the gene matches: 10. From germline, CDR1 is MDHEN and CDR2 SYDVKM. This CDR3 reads CASRFSHLAGGEQYF. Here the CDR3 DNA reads TGTGCCAGCAGGTTTTCCCACCTAGCGGGAGGCGAGCAGTACTTC.

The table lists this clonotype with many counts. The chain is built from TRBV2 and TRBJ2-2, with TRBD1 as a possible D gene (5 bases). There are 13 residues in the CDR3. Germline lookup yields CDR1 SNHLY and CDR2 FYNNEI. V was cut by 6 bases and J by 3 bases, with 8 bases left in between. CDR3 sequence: CASSRRDTGELFF. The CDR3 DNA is TGTGCCAGCAGCCGCAGGGACACCGGGGAGCTGTTTTTT.

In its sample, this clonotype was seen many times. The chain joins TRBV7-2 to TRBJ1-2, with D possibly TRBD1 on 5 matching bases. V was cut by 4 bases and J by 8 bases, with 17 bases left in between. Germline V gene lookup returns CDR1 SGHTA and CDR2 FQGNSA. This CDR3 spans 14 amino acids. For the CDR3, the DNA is TGTGCCAGCAGCTCCGGTACTACGGGGGGAGGCTACACCTTC. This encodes CASSSGTTGGGYTF.

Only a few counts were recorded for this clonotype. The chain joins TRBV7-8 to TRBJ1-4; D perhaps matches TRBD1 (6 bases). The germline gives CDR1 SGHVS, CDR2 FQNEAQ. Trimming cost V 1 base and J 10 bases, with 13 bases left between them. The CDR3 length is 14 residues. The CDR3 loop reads CASSLVGEGGKLFF. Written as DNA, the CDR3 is TGTGCCAGCAGCTTAGTAGGGGAAGGGGGAAAACTGTTTTTT. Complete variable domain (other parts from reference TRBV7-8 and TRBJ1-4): GAGVSQSPRYKVAKRGQDVALRCDPISGHVSLFWYQQALGQGPEFLTYFQNEAQLDKSGLPSDRFFAERPEGSVSTLKIQRTQQEDSAVYLCASSLVGEGGKLFFGSGTQLSVL.